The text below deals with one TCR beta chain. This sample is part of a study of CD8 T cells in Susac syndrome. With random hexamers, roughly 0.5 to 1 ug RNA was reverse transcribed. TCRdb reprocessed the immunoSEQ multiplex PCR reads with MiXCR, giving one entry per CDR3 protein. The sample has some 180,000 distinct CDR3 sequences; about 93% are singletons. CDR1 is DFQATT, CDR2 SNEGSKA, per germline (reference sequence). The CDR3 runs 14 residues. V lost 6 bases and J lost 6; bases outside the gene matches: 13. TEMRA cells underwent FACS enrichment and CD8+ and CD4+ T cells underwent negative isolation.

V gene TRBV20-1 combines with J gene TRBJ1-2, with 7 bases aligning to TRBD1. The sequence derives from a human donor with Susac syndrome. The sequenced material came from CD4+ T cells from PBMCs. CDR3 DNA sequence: TGCAGTGCCACCCGACAGGGTAAGACAGATGGCTACACCTTC. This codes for CSATRQGKTDGYTF.